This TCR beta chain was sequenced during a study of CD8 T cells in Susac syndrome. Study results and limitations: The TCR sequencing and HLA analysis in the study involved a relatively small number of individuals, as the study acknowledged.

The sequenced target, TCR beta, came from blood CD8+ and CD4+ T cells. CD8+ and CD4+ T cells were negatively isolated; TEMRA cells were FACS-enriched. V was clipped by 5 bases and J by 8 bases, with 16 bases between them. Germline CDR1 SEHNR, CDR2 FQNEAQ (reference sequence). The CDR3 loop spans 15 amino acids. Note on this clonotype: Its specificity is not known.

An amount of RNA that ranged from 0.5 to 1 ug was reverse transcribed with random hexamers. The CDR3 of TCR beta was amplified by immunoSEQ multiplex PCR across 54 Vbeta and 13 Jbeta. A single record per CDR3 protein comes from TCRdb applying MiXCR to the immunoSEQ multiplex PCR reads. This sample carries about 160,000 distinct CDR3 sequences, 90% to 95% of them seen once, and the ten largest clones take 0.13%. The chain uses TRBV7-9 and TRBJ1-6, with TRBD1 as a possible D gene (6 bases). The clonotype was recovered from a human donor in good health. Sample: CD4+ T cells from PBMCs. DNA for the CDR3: TGTGCCAGCAGCCTTTCTTCAGGGGAAGATTCACCCCTCCACTTT. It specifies CASSLSSGEDSPLHF.